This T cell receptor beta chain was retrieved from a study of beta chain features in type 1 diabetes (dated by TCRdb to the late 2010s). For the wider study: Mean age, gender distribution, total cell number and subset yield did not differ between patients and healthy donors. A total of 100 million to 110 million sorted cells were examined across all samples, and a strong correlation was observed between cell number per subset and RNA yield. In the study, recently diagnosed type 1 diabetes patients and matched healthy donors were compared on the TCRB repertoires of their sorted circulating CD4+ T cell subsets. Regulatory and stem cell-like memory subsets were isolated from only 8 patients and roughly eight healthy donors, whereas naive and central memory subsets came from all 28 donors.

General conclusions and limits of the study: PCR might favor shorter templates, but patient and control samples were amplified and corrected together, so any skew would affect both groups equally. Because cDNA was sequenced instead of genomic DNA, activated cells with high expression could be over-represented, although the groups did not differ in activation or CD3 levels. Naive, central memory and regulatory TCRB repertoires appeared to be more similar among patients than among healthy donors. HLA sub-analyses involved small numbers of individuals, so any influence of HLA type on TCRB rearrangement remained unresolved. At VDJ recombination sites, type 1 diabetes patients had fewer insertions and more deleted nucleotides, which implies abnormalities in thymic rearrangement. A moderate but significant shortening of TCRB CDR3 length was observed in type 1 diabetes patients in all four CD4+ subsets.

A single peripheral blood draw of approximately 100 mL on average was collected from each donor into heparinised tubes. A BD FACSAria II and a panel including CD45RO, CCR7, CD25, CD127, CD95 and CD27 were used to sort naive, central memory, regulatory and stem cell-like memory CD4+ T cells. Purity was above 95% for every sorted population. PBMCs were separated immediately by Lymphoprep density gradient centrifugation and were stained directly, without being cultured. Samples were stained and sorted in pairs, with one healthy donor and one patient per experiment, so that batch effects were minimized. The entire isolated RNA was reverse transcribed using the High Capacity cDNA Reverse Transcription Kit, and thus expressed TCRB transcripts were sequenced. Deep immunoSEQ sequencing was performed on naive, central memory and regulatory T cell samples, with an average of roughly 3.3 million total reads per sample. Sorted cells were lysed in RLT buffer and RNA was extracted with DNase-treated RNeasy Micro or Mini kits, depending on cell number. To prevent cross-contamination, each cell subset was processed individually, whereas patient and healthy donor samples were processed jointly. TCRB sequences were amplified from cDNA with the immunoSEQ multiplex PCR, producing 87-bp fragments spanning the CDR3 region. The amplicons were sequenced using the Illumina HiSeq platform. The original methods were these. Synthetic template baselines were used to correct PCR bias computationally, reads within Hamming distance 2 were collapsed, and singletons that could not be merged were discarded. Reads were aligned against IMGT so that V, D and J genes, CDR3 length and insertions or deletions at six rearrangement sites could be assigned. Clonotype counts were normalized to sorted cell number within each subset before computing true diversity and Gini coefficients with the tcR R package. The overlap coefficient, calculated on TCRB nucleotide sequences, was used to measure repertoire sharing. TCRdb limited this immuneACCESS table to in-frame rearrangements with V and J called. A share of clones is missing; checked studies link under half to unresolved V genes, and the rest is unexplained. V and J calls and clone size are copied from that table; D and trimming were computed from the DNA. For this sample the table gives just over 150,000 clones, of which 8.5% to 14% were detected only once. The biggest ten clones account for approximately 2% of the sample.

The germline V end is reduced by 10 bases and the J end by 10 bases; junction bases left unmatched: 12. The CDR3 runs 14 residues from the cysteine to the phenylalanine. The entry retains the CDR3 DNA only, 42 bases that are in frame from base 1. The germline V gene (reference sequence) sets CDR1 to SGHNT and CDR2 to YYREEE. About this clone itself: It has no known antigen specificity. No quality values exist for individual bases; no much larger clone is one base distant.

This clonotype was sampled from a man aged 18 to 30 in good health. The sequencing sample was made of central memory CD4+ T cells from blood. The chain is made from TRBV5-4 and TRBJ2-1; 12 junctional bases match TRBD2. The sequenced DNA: TGTGCCGCAGCTCGACTAGCGGGGGACCGAGAGCAGTTCTTC. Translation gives CAAARLAGDREQFF.